The source of this T cell receptor beta chain is a study of CD8+ T cells in alopecia areata (dated by TCRdb to between 2018 and 2020). General notes on the study: The treated patients took part in an open-label pilot trial in which moderate-to-severe alopecia areata was treated with oral tofacitinib at 5 to 10 mg twice daily. Human TCRbeta sequencing covered scalp tissue and sorted CD4+ and CD8+ peripheral blood T cells from patchy and totalis/universalis alopecia areata patients and healthy controls. Biopsies were taken from tofacitinib-treated patients at baseline and at 4 and 24 weeks of treatment, and a later scalp biopsy was taken in several of the tofacitinib-treated patients. immunoSEQ multiplex PCR using 35 Vbeta forward primers and 13 Jbeta reverse primers was used to amplify TCRbeta CDR3 regions. Scalp clonality was compared among normal scalp (n=4), patchy alopecia areata scalp (n=8), and alopecia totalis/universalis scalp (n=8). The SALT score, which quantifies the percentage of affected scalp surface area, was used to measure disease severity in treated patients. The study used high-throughput TCRbeta sequencing to examine T cell clonal expansion in alopecia areata, in both the C3H/HeJ mouse model and human patients. RNA was obtained with the PAXgene miRNA kit for fixed scalp, the miRNeasy kit for PBMCs, and the RNeasy kit for mouse skin. Tofacitinib was administered for 6 to 18 months, and 6 months of follow-up off drug were then conducted to assess delayed response and recurrence. Results and caveats for the whole study, not just this receptor: Many expanded lesional clones were found to persist in scalp and blood during tofacitinib treatment, and relapse after treatment cessation may be partly explained by this persistence. Because the treated cohort was small and included a single nonresponder, larger studies are needed to assess links between baseline CD8+ expansion and response. Shared TCR sequences between patients were less evident than in mice, which may be partly attributable to HLA diversity in the patient population. Unlike mouse skin, which is dominated by gammadelta T cells, normal human skin has resident alphabeta T cells that are also sequenced, and this complicates analysis of the scalp TCR repertoire. Compared with normal scalp, lesional scalp, particularly in alopecia totalis/universalis, had higher clonality and more expanded CD8+ clones, which suggests antigenic drive. Scalp clonality and the number of expanded CD8+ clones among the top 100 scalp clones were significantly decreased by tofacitinib.

To prepare the library, the immunoSEQ multiplex PCR assay was applied. RNA was extracted from all samples and reverse transcribed into cDNA as template for TCR sequencing. First-strand cDNA was synthesized with SuperScript III using a 2:1 mix of oligo-dT and random hexamers. A synthetic immune receptor repertoire was used to gauge amplification bias, and whatever bias remained was removed computationally. Per the original workflow: Raw reads were preprocessed for error removal, and CDR3 was defined according to IMGT conventions as running from the conserved cysteine to phenylalanine. To get clonality, Shannon entropy was normalized by log2 of the number of productive unique TCRs and the result was subtracted from 1. Whether each scalp clone was CD4 or CD8 was inferred by checking scalp TCRbeta sequences against the CD4 and CD8 repertoires from sorted blood. The source is immuneACCESS, and TCRdb retained only in-frame sequences with V and J called. Part of the clones is not carried over; for the studies checked, unresolved V genes explain less than half of this, and the remainder is unexplained. V and J calls and clone size are given by that table; D and trimming were obtained from the DNA. The sample profile shows some 44,000 clones; roughly 92% of them were found once. Of the sample, 18% is held by the ten largest clones.

Based on the germline V gene (reference sequence), the CDR1 and CDR2 sequences are SEHNR and FQNEAQ. V loses 1 base at its end and J loses 3 bases; junction bases beyond the gene matches: 9. From the cysteine up to the phenylalanine, the CDR3 has a length of 17 residues. Only the CDR3 DNA is retained, 51 bases long and in frame from the first base. This sample's time point label indicates: about 25 weeks on oral tofacitinib. The treatment or condition label, read with the paper, signifies: oral pan-JAK inhibitor, 5-10 mg twice daily. From alopecia areata patients, peripheral blood was collected along with lesional scalp punch biopsies. PBMCs were isolated by density centrifugation and stained for CD3, CD4 and CD8, after which CD4+ and CD8+ T cells were sorted on a FACSAria. Remarks on this clone: Its antigen is not yet known. Per-nucleotide qualities are absent, and no much larger clonotype sits a single base away.

The sequence links TRBV7-9 to TRBJ2-1, with 7 junctional bases fitting TRBD1. The sequencing used CD8+ T cells sorted from blood, collected at week 24, from a patient treated with tofacitinib. This clonotype was obtained from a human donor with alopecia areata. The nucleotide sequence is TGTGCCAGCAGCTTAGGAGGGAACCGGGACAGCTACAATGAGCAGTTCTTC. Its amino acids are CASSLGGNRDSYNEQFF.